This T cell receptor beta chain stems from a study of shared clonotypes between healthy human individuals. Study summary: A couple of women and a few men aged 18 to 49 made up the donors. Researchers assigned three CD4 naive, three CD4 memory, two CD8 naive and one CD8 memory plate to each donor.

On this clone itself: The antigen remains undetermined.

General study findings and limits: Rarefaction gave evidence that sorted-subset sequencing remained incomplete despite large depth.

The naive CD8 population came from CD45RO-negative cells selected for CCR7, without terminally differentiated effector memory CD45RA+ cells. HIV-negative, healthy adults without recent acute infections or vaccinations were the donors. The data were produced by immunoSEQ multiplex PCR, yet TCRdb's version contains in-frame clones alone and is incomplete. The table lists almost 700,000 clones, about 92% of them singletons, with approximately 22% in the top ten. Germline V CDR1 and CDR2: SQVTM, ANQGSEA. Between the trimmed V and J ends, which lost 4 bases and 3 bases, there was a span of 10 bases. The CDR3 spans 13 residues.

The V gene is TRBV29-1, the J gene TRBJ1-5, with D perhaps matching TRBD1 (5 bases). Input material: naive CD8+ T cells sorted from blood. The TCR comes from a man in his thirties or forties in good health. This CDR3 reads CSVGGDPNQPQHF. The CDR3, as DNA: TGCAGCGTTGGGGGGGACCCCAATCAGCCCCAGCATTTT.